The clone carrying this TCR beta chain was seen a few times. Its antigen is currently unknown. Original processing methods: The study's classifier, a distant-metastasis tool for papillary thyroid cancer, was built using CDR3 differences across clinicopathological groups. TCRdb re-called the PCR reads with MiXCR. These V and J calls originate from TCRdb's pipeline instead of the authors' own analysis. This sample carries about 40,000 clones, approximately 16% of them seen once, and the ten largest clones take 3.8%. The sample originates from a study of metastatic and nonmetastatic thyroid tumors. At the level of the study: Repertoires from blood and tumor or nodule tissue of malignant and benign thyroid patients were compared.

Each patient went into thyroid surgery without having received any treatment. The study, taken as a whole, reports: The study reportedly found significantly higher TCR beta diversity in malignant thyroid tumors than benign nodules, in blood and tumor.

The clonotype originates from a female donor with papillary thyroid cancer or a benign thyroid nodule (not recorded which). Some clones in this sample may be carry-over from other donors' samples. The sequencing input was blood.

The CDR3 reads CASSYQGFTGELFF. The DNA for the CDR3 is TGTGCCAGCAGTTACCAAGGTTTCACCGGGGAGCTGTTTTTT. The chain carries TRBV6-5 and TRBJ2-2; D gene ambiguous. This CDR3 spans 14 amino acids. Trimming removed 2 bases at V and 4 bases at J, with 8 bases between. Per germline, CDR1 MNHEY and CDR2 SVGAGI.